The T cell receptor (beta chain) under discussion was sequenced for a study of blood T cell repertoires in COVID-19. Sequencing used immunoSEQ multiplex PCR; TCRdb keeps in-frame clones, though not all of them. Counted here are 270,000 or so clones, roughly 88% occurring once; the ten biggest clones make up roughly 2.1%. The germline V gene encodes CDR1 SGHAT and CDR2 FQDESV (reference sequence). The CDR3 sequence is 12 residues long. Trimming cost V 5 bases and J 4 bases, with 8 bases left between them. This clonotype originated in a middle-aged woman with acute COVID-19. The chain is built from TRBV11-1 and TRBJ1-2, with D perhaps TRBD1 (5 bases). The sequencing sample was made of PBMCs or T cells enriched from blood (not recorded which). CDR3 amino acids: CASSAGGYGYTF. CDR3 nucleotides: TGTGCCAGCAGCGCCGGGGGCTATGGCTACACCTTC.